This TCR beta chain is drawn from a study of cytomegalovirus exposure and HLA in healthy donors (dated by TCRdb to the late 2010s). For the wider study: An earlier analysis of approximately 640 of the donors reported about 290 Gb of sequence data and 117 million unique TCR beta sequences from some 180 million T cells. Approximately 300 gigabases of sequencing data and 78 million or so unique TCR sequences were included in an early release covering several hundred HLA-typed donors. To predict cytomegalovirus infection status, the study brought together high-throughput TCR immunosequencing, statistical association of individual TCRs with disease status, and machine learning. Both class I and class II loci were covered by HLA typing, at four-digit resolution. The later analysis used no new phenotypic data to find candidate immune exposures, relying instead on TCR beta sequences and their occurrence across donors. Every repertoire in the discovery cohort had been generated on one and the same sequencing platform. Donor age, sex, ethnicity and CMV serostatus were collected together with the repertoire data. On average, 235,054 unique TCR beta nucleotide sequences were sequenced per donor among 300 to 500 genotyped donors of the cohort, with 15% to 20% of those sequences being non-productive. Besides the first cohort of around 700 subjects, a separate validation cohort made up of roughly 130 different subjects was used. Because of strong linkage in the cohort, roughly five DR-DQ haplotypes were treated as single units for association and clustering. To study patterns of TCR occurrence, a later analysis re-analyzed previously published TCR beta repertoires from several hundred donors and added high-resolution HLA genotyping. Of the roughly 420 genotyped donors, less than 90% were placed in the genetic ancestry cluster associated with self-reported Caucasian donors. The study used immunosequencing to profile the T cell repertoires of 600 to 850 subjects and linked those repertoires to cytomegalovirus serostatus. The study aimed to test whether cataloging public T cell receptors could reveal signatures of past pathogen exposure. The number of donors typed differed by locus, with about 629-640 for A, B, C, DRB1 and DQB1, around 500 for DQA1, approximately 570 for DPA1, and some 440 for DPB1. To decide whether each TCR beta V gene segment behaved as functional or pseudogenic, an earlier analysis of fewer than 750 of the donors relied on high-throughput TCR beta sequencing. A later genetic analysis took genome-wide SNP genotypes for about three fifths of the 666 donors and used that subset as a discovery cohort.

V is trimmed back by 7 bases and J by 2 bases, and the junction contains 5 bases that no gene match accounts for. Taken from the germline V gene (reference sequence), the CDR1 and CDR2 loops are MNHEY and SMNVEV. Spanning cysteine to phenylalanine, the CDR3 consists of 14 amino acids. Just CDR3 DNA is preserved here, 42 bases in frame from base 1. In its sample, this clone was seen a few times. Its cognate antigen has yet to be identified. The input lacks base qualities; no much larger clone sits a single base away. The cohort consisted of 670 or so healthy bone marrow donors. Cohort members were all nominally healthy when sampled, although unrecorded immune exposures were likely present. The donor was CMV seropositive and belonged to the group of about 290 seropositive cohort members. Every donor gave a peripheral blood sample, and the peripheral blood mononuclear cells from that sample were used for TCR beta sequencing. The Qiagen DNeasy Blood Extraction Kit was used to extract genomic DNA from the blood cell samples.

The library was built by means of the immunoSEQ multiplex PCR assay. For the multiplex PCR, a mixture combining 60 forward primers for TCR Vbeta segments and 13 reverse primers for TCR Jbeta segments was used. Amplification of the CDR3 region of rearranged TCR beta genes was performed with a multiplex PCR assay on genomic DNA. Amplified TCR beta libraries were sequenced as 87-base-pair reads on the Illumina HiSeq System. Concerning the study's data processing: A later analysis tallied 70 million to 100 million unique TCR beta chains across the 666 repertoires, and about 10 million of those chains were shared by two or more donors. Raw reads were error-corrected and collapsed into unique sequences with a nearest-neighbor algorithm that merged closely related sequences to remove PCR and sequencing errors. To assign V, D and J gene segments, CDR3 sequences were aligned to IMGT reference sequences. For a sequence to be retained, a match of at least six nucleotides was required to both a V gene segment and a J gene segment. Rearrangements were classified as productive when the CDR3 lacked stop codons and remained in frame with V and J, and all other rearrangements were classified as non-productive. Following IMGT convention, CDR3 was defined as the stretch from the second conserved V-encoded cysteine up to the conserved J-encoded phenylalanine. Sequences without an unambiguous match to a single V gene segment were excluded from the earlier analysis of a few hundred of the donors. In an earlier analysis of 500 to 750 of the donors, V segments were called functional above 56.7% productive rearrangements and were called segregating when the between-donor standard deviation exceeded 5%. A statistical classification framework was built for diagnosing cytomegalovirus status from the catalog of TCR beta chain sequences. In a later analysis, TCR nucleotide sequences were compared against IMGT/GENE-DB human TR gene sequences so that V and J genes could be assigned. A later analysis assigned CDR3 sequences and most-parsimonious VDJ recombination scenarios with the TCRdist pipeline. In a later analysis, every TCR beta chain was defined by the combination of its CDR3 amino acid sequence and its V-gene family, and reads without a unique V-gene family were dropped. In a later analysis, 450 to 600 highly shared, low-generation-probability nucleotide sequences were removed to address suspected cross-contamination and a sequencing artifact. In a later analysis, a clonal expansion index was calculated for each public chain from normalized within-repertoire ranks of inferred template counts. In a later analysis, generation probabilities were computed with a VDJ recombination model fitted to out-of-frame rearrangements, and the resulting probabilities were checked against IGoR. Hypergeometric tests were used in a later analysis to score TCR-TCR, TCR-HLA and TCR-CMV co-occurrence, with a repertoire-size bias correction applied to the TCR pairs. A later analysis estimated false discovery rates by permuting HLA or CMV assignments 20 times. In a later analysis, co-occurring TCRs were grouped using DBSCAN, and TCRdist sequence similarity was added for clustering within HLA-allele-positive subsets. Repertoires with fewer than 30,000 or more than 120,000 public chains were left out of co-occurrence clustering, as were a few repertoires with anomalous nucleotide sharing. In TCRdb, the immuneACCESS table is reduced to in-frame sequences with V and J assigned. These tables do not hold every clone; where another copy was compared, an unresolved V gene accounts for under half, and the others remain unexplained. The V and J calls and clone size come from that table; D and trimming were worked out from the DNA. The sample table lists 300,000 or so clones, about four fifths of them with a count of one. The ten largest clones add up to 2% to 2.5% of the sample.

Points the paper makes about the study in general: Most TCR sequences were seen in very few donors, while some public TCRs were found in many individuals. Because the 87-base-pair reads could not distinguish some IMGT-functional V segments, including TRBV6-2 and TRBV6-3, those segments were excluded. The authors suggested that the approach could potentially be extended to other disease states and immunological phenotypes. Because HLA typing was unavailable for some donors at each locus, only the typed subset was used in association tests. The cohort was sequenced for TCR beta chains only, and without alpha or paired-chain data the features that could be detected were limited. When HLA alleles, especially DR and DQ, strongly co-occurred, TCR associations were difficult to assign to individual alleles. Because counts were too low, roughly 18 rarely observed V segments, including chromosome 9 orphons, were left out of the earlier analysis of approximately 500 of the donors. A later analysis found that HLA-associated TCR beta chains were more clonally expanded and had lower generation probabilities than equally common non-associated chains. Three of the identified cytomegalovirus-associated TCR beta chains were confirmed in vitro to be specific for cytomegalovirus antigens. In a later genetic analysis, a missense DCLRE1C variant was associated with V-gene and J-gene trimming of TCR beta chains, and the association was replicated in an independent cohort. The classifier was reported to diagnose cytomegalovirus status with high specificity and sensitivity in both the original and validation cohorts. Immune exposure information for the cohort was limited to CMV serostatus. Correlated functional status among segregating V segments might reflect linkage disequilibrium, but an unknown experimental factor could not be ruled out. A total of 164 TCR beta chains were listed by the study as associated with cytomegalovirus. According to a later analysis, parvovirus B19, influenza, CMV and Epstein-Barr virus appeared linked to several top co-occurrence clusters. A cluster of highly shared sequence variants was judged likely to represent a technical artifact of the sequencing pipeline. In a later analysis, TCR association rates were found to vary across HLA loci, with the most associated TCRs seen for DRB1 alleles and the fewest for HLA-C alleles. In an earlier analysis of around 600 of the donors, most TCR beta V segments appeared in productive rearrangements about 90% or about 30% of the time, broadly matching IMGT annotations. A further reported finding was that TCR beta sequences accurately predicted the HLA-A and HLA-B alleles for most subjects in the first cohort. A later genetic analysis reported fewer N-insertions in productive TCRs among donors in an Asian-associated ancestry cluster than the roughly 700-donor mean. Roughly uniform sequencing depth across donors was assumed in presence/absence analyses, although this assumption may not hold. At a false discovery rate of 0.05, a later analysis linked about 16,000 TCR beta sequences to specific HLA alleles. In a later analysis, most CMV-associated TCR beta chains were found to appear HLA-restricted, with HLA associations seemingly driven largely by CMV exposure.

The sequenced sample was PBMCs. The sequence links TRBV27 to TRBJ2-1; 7 nucleotides in the junction match TRBD2. The source is a woman aged 40 to 50 in good health and CMV-seropositive. The nucleotide sequence reads as follows: TGTGCCAGCAACTTAGCGGGTCCCTACAATGAGCAGTTCTTC. It translates as CASNLAGPYNEQFF.